The T cell receptor (beta chain) described here comes from a study of Graves' ophthalmopathy and Graves' hyperthyroidism. Study results and limitations: Separation of ophthalmopathy from stable hyperthyroidism was achieved by a 13-signature model, at about 89% sensitivity and roughly 77% specificity.

A duration under 3 months, NOSPECS ≥4, CAS ≥3 and moderate-to-severe activity characterized the donors with ophthalmopathy. Patients were diagnosed from clinical symptoms, serum thyroxine, TRAb, thyroid ultrasound and orbital computed tomography. In this sample, this clonotype turned up many times. No antigen is known for it. For repertoire sequencing, the TCR beta CDR3 regions were amplified from RNA transcripts. RT-PCR with HTBI primers came first, then second-round multiplex PCR. One entry per CDR3 protein results from TCRdb running MiXCR on the multiplex PCR reads. The sample has roughly 300,000 distinct CDR3 sequences; roughly 15% are singletons. This clonotype originated in an adult man with Graves' ophthalmopathy. The specimen was peripheral blood.

CDR3 coding DNA: TGTGCCAGCAGCTTAACGGGACAGGGGATCTACGAGCAGTACTTC. As protein: CASSLTGQGIYEQYF. The chain recombines TRBV7-2 with TRBJ2-7; 10 bases match TRBD1. Germline CDR1 reads SGHTA; CDR2 reads FQGNSA. J lost 3 bases, V lost 2 bases, and 4 bases had no gene match. CDR3 length: 15 residues. The full variable domain, completed using reference TRBV7-2 and TRBJ2-7, is GAGVSQSPSNKVTEKGKDVELRCDPISGHTALYWYRQSLGQGLEFLIYFQGNSAPDKSGLPSDRFSAERTGGSVSTLTIQRTQQEDSAVYLCASSLTGQGIYEQYFGPGTRLTVT.